This T cell receptor beta chain came from a study of blood T cell repertoires in COVID-19. Libraries were prepared by immunoSEQ multiplex PCR; TCRdb keeps only in-frame clonotypes and omits some of them. The sample lists about 490,000 clones; 80% to 90% were seen once. This clone has just one count. Sequenced: peripheral blood. This receptor was obtained from a human donor in a cohort sampled during active COVID-19.

DNA for the CDR3: TGCAGCGGGGGTGAGGCCCTGGAGACCCAGTACTTC. Translated: CSGGEALETQYF. The V call is TRBV29-1, the J call TRBJ2-5; D gene ambiguous. Trimming removed 7 bases at V and 5 bases at J, with 14 bases between. From germline, CDR1 is SQVTM and CDR2 ANQGSEA. The CDR3 spans 12 residues.